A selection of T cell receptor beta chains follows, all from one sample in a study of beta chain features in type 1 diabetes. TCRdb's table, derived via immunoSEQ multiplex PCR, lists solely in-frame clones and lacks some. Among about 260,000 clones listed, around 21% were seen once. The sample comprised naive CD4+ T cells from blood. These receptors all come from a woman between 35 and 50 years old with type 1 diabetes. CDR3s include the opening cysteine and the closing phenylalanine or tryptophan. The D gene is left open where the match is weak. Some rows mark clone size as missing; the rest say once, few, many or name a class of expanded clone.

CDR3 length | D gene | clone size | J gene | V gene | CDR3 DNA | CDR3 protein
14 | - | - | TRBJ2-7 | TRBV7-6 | TGTGCCAGCAGCCCCGCAGGTTCGACCTACGAGCAGTACTTC | CASSPAGSTYEQYF
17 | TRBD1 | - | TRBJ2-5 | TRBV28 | TGTGCCAGCAGGGCGAAGAGAAGGACAGGGGGCGCGGAGACCCAGTACTTC | CASRAKRRTGGAETQYF
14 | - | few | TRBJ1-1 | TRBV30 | TGTGCCTGGAGTGTTATGTCGGGAGGGACTGAAGCTTTCTTT | CAWSVMSGGTEAFF
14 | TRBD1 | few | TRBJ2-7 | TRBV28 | TGTGCCAGCACTTCCCCACAGGGGTGGGACGAGCAGTACTTC | CASTSPQGWDEQYF
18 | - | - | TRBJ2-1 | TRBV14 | TGTGCCAGCAGCCGCAAGGGACTTTCCATGAGGATCTACAATGAGCAGTTCTTC | CASSRKGLSMRIYNEQFF
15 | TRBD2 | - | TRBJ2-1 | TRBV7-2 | TGTGCCAGCAGCCTCACTAGCGGGAGTCACCATGAGCAGTTCTTC | CASSLTSGSHHEQFF
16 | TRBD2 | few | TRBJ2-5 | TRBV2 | TGTGCCAGCAGGAGACTAGCGGGGGGCCTACAAGAGACCCAGTACTTC | CASRRLAGGLQETQYF
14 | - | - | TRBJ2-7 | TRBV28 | TGTGCCAGCAGGGAGGGAGTAATCCCCCACGAGCAGTACTTC | CASREGVIPHEQYF
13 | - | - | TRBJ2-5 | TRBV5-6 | TGTGCCAGCAGCCGAACAGGGATGGAGACCCAGTACTTC | CASSRTGMETQYF
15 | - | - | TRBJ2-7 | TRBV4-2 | TGTGCCAGCAGCCAAGCGGGGGGCTTGGTCTACGAGCAGTACTTC | CASSQAGGLVYEQYF
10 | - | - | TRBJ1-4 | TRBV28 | TGTGCCAGCAGTCACAGGGAACTGTTTTTT | CASSHRELFF